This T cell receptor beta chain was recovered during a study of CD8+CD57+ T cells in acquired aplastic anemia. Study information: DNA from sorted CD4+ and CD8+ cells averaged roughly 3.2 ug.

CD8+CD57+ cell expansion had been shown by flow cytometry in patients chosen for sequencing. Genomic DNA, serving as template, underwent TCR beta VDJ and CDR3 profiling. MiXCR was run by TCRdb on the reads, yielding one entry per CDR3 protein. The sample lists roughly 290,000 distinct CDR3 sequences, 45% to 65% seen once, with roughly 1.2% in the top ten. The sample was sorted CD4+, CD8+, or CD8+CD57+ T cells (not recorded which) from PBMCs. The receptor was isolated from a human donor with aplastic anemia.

The chain's CDR3 is CTTSGWPMNTEAFF. The CDR3 nucleotides read TGTACCACCAGTGGTTGGCCGATGAACACTGAAGCTTTCTTT. This chain links TRBV10-3 with TRBJ1-1; no firm D call. Germline values: CDR1 ENHRY, CDR2 SYGVKD. The CDR3 totals 14 residues.